This TCR beta chain originates from a study of T-cell memory formation after mild COVID-19. Study-level findings and limits: Unconfirmed was the SARS-CoV-2 specificity of second-wave clones that peaked on day 37. Several responding clones turned up in pre-infection memory, indicating that cross-reactive memory may have taken part.

CDR3 length: 13 amino acids. Germline CDR1 and CDR2: ENHRY and SYGVKD. Deletions cut 4 bases from V and 4 bases from J, with 9 bases between. Concerning this clonotype: Its antigen is still unknown.

In TCRdb, the 5' RACE reads were re-called with MiXCR into one record per CDR3 protein. The sample consists of 400,000 to 550,000 distinct CDR3 sequences, roughly 25% of them appearing once. The J gene is TRBJ2-3, the V gene TRBV10-3; D remains unclear. The TCR was taken from an adult woman who had mild COVID-19 (a few samples of this study predate the infection). Cell type and time point are not known. The sample consisted of PBMCs or a T cell subset sorted from them (not recorded which). CDR3 sequence (DNA): TGTGCCATCAGTGGTGTAGGCGCAGATACGCAGTATTTT. Protein: CAISGVGADTQYF.